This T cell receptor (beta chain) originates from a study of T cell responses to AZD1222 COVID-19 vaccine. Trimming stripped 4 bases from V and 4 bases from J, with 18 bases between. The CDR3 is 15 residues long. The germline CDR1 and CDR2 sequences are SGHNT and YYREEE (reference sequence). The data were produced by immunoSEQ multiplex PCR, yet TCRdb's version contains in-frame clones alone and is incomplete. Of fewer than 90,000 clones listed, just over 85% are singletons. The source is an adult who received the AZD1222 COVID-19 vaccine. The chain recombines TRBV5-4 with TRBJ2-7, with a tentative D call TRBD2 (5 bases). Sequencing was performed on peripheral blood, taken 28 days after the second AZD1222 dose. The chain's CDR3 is CASSPQYGSGYEQYF. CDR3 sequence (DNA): TGTGCCAGCAGCCCACAATATGGTTCGGGGTACGAGCAGTACTTC.